Shown below are 9 T cell receptor beta chains from a single sample sequenced in a study of blood T cell repertoires in COVID-19. Data came from immunoSEQ multiplex PCR; TCRdb stores just in-frame clones and leaves some out. The repertoire holds around 250,000 clones, with around 84% as singletons. Sequencing input: peripheral blood. These receptors originate from a woman in her 70s with active or convalescent COVID-19.

CDR3 amino acids: CASSPNRGTNTGELFF. CDR3 nucleotides: TGTGCCAGCAGTCCAAACAGGGGAACGAACACCGGGGAGCTGTTTTTT. The V call is TRBV27, the J call TRBJ2-2, with TRBD1 identical over 7 bases. Looked up from germline, CDR1 is MNHEY and CDR2 is SMNVEV (reference sequence). CDR3 length: 16 residues. J lost 0 bases, V lost 5 bases, and 6 bases had no gene match.

The rearrangement uses TRBV6-5 and TRBJ1-4; D perhaps matches TRBD1 (5 bases). The germline V gene has CDR1 MNHEY and CDR2 SVGAGI. V was trimmed by 6 bases and J by 3 bases, leaving 14 bases between them. This CDR3 is built from 15 residues. DNA of the CDR3: TGTGCCAGCAGCCCCTCCGGGGGGTCTAATGAAAAACTGTTTTTT. Its translation is CASSPSGGSNEKLFF.

The chain links TRBV7-2 to TRBJ1-5, with a weak D call TRBD1 (6 bases). The V end was cut by 0 bases, the J end by 7 bases, with 10 bases between. The CDR3 extends over 14 amino acids. Germline CDR1 SGHTA, CDR2 FQGNSA. The CDR3 protein is CASSLAGGGQPQHF. The DNA of the CDR3 is TGTGCCAGCAGCTTAGCAGGGGGAGGGCAGCCCCAGCATTTT.

The chain has TRBV4-1 and TRBJ1-6, with D hard to call. Trimming took off 0 bases at V and 7 bases at J, with 7 bases between the two ends. CDR3 length: 14 residues. Germline CDR1 reads MGHRA; CDR2 reads YSYEKL. CDR3 region: CASSQERVNSPLHF. In DNA form, the CDR3 reads TGCGCCAGCAGCCAAGAGAGGGTCAATTCACCCCTCCACTTT.

The CDR3 sequence: CASSQGTGSSSGANVLTF. CDR3 bases: TGCGCCAGCAGCCAAGGGACAGGGAGCAGCTCTGGGGCCAACGTCCTGACTTTC. The rearrangement joins TRBV4-3 to TRBJ2-6; 8 positions agree with TRBD1. V was pared by 1 base and J by 0 bases, with 5 bases of the junction left unmatched. Germline CDR1 is LGHNA and CDR2 is YSLEER. The CDR3 runs to 18 residues.

The V and J genes are TRBV7-9 and TRBJ1-1, with D maybe TRBD1 (6 bases). V was trimmed by 0 bases and J by 2 bases, leaving 13 bases between them. Germline V gives CDR1 SEHNR, CDR2 FQNEAQ (reference sequence). CDR3 size: 16 residues. The CDR3, as DNA: TGTGCCAGCAGCTTAGCACTCGGGGACACAAACACTGAAGCTTTCTTT. It is translated as CASSLALGDTNTEAFF.

The chain carries TRBV5-1 and TRBJ1-1, with 11 bases lining up with TRBD1. Trimming at V came to 2 bases and at J to 3 bases, leaving 3 bases not matched to a gene. The germline gives CDR1 SGHRS, CDR2 YFSETQ. This CDR3 comprises 15 residues. CDR3 protein: CASSFGTGGYTEAFF. CDR3 DNA: TGCGCCAGCAGCTTCGGGACAGGGGGGTACACTGAAGCTTTCTTT.

The gene calls are TRBV19 and TRBJ1-5; D is ambiguous. V gave up 2 bases and J gave up 0 bases, with 11 bases separating them. Germline V gene sequence: CDR1 LNHDA, CDR2 SQIVND (reference sequence). This CDR3 is built from 16 residues. The CDR3 is CASSIMRFNSNQPQHF. The CDR3 DNA is TGTGCCAGTAGTATAATGAGATTCAATAGCAATCAGCCCCAGCATTTT.

The genes are TRBV28 and TRBJ1-6, with D perhaps matching TRBD1 (5 bases). Germline loops: CDR1 MDHEN, CDR2 SYDVKM. The germline V and J ends were trimmed by 10 bases and 8 bases, with 12 bases remaining between them. This CDR3 comprises 12 residues. CDR3 sequence reads: CATRQTDSPLHF. CDR3 in DNA: TGTGCCACCCGACAGACGGATTCACCCCTCCACTTT.